Sequencing of this T cell receptor (beta chain) was carried out in a study of radiotherapy plus CTLA-4 blockade in lung cancer. The study, taken as a whole, reports: An expansion of tumor-derived TCR clones occurred in blood after radiotherapy plus ipilimumab. Increased serum interferon-beta after radiation also reportedly predicted response strongly.

Clones were read by immunoSEQ multiplex PCR, and TCRdb kept only the in-frame ones, dropping some. The table has roughly 75,000 clones, 84% seen once; the top ten hold approximately 0.8%. On this clone itself: Its specificity is unknown.

Chemo-refractory metastatic non-small-cell lung cancer patients were treated with focal radiation plus CTLA-4 blockade with ipilimumab. The sequencing used peripheral blood, collected from a patient treated with radiotherapy plus ipilimumab. This clonotype was obtained from a human donor with non-small cell lung cancer who had stable disease on radiotherapy plus ipilimumab.

CDR3 protein: CASEQGGNNQPQHF. CDR3 nucleotides: TGTGCCAGCGAACAGGGCGGAAACAATCAGCCCCAGCATTTT. This chain connects TRBV28 to TRBJ1-5; D may be TRBD1 (6 bases). The CDR3 has 14 residues. The V end lost 8 bases, the J end lost 3 bases, and 14 bases lay between the germline ends. Germline values: CDR1 MDHEN, CDR2 SYDVKM.